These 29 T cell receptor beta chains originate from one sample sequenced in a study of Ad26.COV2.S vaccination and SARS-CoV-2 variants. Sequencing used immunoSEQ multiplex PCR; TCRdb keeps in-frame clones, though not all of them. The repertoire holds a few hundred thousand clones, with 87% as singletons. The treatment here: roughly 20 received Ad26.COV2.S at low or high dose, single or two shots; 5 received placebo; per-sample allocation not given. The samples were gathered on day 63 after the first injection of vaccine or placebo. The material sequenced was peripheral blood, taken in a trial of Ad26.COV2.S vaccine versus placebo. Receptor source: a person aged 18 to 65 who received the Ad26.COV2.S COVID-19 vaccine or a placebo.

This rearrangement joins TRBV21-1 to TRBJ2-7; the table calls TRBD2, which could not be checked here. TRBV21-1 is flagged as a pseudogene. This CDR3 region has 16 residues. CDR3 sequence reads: CASSKGLAGVGSEQYV. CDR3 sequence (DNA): TGTGCCAGCAGCAAGGGACTAGCGGGAGTTGGTAGCGAGCAGTACGTC.

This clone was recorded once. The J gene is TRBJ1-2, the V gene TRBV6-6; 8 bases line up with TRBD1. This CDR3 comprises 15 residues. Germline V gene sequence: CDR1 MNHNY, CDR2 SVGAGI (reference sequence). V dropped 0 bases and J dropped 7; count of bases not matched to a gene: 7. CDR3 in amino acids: CASSYSAETGVGYTF. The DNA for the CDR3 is TGTGCCAGCAGTTACTCGGCCGAGACAGGGGTTGGCTACACCTTC.

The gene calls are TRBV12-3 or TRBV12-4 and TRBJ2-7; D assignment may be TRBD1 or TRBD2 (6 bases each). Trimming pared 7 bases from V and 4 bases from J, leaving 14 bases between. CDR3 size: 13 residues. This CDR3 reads CASTGGEGYEQYF. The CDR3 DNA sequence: TGTGCCAGCACCGGGGGCGAAGGGTACGAGCAGTACTTC.

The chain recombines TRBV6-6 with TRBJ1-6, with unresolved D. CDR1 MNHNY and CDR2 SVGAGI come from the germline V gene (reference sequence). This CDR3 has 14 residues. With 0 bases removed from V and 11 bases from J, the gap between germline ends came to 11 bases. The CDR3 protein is CASSYSNQQPPLHF. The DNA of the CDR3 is TGTGCCAGCAGTTACTCGAATCAACAGCCACCCCTCCACTTT.

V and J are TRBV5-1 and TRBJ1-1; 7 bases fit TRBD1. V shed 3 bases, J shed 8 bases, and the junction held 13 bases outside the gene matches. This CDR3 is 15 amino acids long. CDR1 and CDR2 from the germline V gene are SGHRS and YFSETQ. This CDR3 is CASSYLTGKTAEAFF. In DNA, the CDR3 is TGCGCCAGCAGCTACCTGACAGGGAAAACAGCCGAAGCTTTCTTT.

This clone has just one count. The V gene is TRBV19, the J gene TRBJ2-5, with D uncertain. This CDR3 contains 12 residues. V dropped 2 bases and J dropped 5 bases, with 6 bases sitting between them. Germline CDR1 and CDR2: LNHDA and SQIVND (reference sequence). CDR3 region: CASSITAETQYF. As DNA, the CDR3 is TGTGCCAGTAGTATAACGGCGGAGACCCAGTACTTC.

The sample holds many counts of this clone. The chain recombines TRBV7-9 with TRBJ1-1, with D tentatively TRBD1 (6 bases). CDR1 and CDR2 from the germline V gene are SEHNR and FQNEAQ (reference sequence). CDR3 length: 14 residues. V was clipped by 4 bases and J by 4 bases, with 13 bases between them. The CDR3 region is CASSSPTGITEAFF. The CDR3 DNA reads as TGTGCCAGCAGCTCACCCACAGGGATCACTGAAGCTTTCTTT.

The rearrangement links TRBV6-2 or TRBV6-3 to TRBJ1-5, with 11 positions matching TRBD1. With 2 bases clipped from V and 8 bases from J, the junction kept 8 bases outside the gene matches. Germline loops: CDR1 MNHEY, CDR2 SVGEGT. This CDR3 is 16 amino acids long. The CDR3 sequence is CASSYTHRDRGKPQHF. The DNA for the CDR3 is TGTGCCAGCAGTTACACCCACCGGGACAGGGGGAAGCCCCAGCATTTT.

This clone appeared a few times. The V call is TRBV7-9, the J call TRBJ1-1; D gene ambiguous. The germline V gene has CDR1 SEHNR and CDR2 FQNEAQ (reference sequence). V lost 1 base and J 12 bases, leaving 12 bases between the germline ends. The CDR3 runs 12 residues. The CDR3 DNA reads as TGTGCCAGCAGCTTAGGTTGGGGAGAAACTTTCTTT. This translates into CASSLGWGETFF.

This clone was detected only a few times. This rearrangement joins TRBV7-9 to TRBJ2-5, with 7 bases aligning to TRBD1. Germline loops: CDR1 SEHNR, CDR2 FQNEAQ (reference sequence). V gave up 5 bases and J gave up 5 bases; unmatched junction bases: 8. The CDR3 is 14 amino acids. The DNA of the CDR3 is TGTGCCAGCAGCGTCGACAGGGAGAGGGAGACCCAGTACTTC. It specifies CASSVDRERETQYF. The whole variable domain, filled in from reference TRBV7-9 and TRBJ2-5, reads DTGVSQNPRHKITKRGQNVTFRCDPISEHNRLYWYRQTLGQGPEFLTYFQNEAQLEKSRLLSDRFSAERPKGSFSTLEIQRTEQGDSAMYLCASSVDRERETQYFGPGTRLLVL.

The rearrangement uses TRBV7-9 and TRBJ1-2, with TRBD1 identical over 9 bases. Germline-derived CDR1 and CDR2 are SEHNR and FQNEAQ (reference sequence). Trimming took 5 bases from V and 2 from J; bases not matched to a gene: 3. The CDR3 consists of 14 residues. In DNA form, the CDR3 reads TGTGCCAGCAGCGCGGACAGGGGAAACTATGGCTACACCTTC. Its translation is CASSADRGNYGYTF.

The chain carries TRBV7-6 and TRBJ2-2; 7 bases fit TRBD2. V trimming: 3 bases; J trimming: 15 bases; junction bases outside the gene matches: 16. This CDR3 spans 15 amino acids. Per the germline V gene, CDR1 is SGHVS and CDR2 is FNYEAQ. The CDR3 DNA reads TGTGCCAGCAGCTTGGTGACACCCGCCCGGGGAGGGTTGTTTTTT. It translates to CASSLVTPARGGLFF.

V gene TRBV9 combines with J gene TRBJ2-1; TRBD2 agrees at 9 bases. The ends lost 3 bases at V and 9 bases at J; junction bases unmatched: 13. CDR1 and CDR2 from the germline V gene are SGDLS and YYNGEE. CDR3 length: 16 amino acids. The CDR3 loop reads CASSADPSGRIGEQFF. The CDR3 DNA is TGTGCCAGCAGCGCCGATCCGAGCGGGAGGATAGGTGAGCAGTTCTTC.

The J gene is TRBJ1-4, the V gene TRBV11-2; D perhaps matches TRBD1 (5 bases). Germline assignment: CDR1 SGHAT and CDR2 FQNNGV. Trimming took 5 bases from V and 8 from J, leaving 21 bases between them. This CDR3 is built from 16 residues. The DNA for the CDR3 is TGTGCCAGCAGCCAAACCGGGACGGCGCTTGACGAAAAACTGTTTTTT. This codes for CASSQTGTALDEKLFF.

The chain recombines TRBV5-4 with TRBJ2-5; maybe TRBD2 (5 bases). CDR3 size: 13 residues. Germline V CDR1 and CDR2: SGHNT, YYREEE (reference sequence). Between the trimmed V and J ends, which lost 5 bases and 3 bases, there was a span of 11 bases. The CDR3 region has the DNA TGTGCCAGCAGAGTCCCAGCGGAAGAGACCCAGTACTTC. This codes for CASRVPAEETQYF.

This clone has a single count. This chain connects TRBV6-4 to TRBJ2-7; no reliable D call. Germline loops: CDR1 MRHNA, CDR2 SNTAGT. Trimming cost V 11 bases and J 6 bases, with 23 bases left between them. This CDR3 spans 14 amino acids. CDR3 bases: TGTGCCCACGAGTCCAGTCCCAACTTAGGCGAGCAGTACGTC. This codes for CAHESSPNLGEQYV.

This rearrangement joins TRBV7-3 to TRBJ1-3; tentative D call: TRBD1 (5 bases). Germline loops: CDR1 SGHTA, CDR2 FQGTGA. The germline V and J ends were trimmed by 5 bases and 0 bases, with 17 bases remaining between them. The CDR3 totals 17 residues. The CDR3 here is CASSLTGDLYSGNTIYF. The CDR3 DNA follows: TGTGCCAGCAGCCTCACCGGGGACTTGTACTCTGGAAACACCATATATTTT.

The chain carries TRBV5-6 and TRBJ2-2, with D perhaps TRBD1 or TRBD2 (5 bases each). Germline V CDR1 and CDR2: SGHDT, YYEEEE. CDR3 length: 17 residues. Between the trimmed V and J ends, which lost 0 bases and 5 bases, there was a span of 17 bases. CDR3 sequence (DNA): TGTGCCAGCAGCTTGGAGCTAGAGGGGCGCTTTACCGGGGAGCTGTTTTTT. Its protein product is CASSLELEGRFTGELFF.

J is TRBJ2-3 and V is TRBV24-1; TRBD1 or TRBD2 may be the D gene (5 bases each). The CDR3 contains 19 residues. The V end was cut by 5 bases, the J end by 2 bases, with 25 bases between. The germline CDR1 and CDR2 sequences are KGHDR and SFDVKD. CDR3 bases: TGTGCCACCAGTGGTGTTCCCGTTTCAGGGACGCTTAACACAGATACGCAGTATTTT. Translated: CATSGVPVSGTLNTDTQYF.

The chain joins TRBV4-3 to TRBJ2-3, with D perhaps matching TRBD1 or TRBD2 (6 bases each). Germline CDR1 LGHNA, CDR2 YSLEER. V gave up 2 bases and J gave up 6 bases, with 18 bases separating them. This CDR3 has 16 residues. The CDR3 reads CASSQIDRRGDDTQYF. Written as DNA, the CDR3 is TGCGCCAGCAGCCAAATCGACAGGCGGGGTGATGATACGCAGTATTTT.

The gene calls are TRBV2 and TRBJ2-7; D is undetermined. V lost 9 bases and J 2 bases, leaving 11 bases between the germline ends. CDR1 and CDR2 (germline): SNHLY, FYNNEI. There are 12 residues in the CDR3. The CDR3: CARGNQPYEQYF. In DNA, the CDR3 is TGTGCCAGGGGGAATCAACCCTACGAGCAGTACTTC.

The CDR3 sequence is CASSIDSGTETQYF. CDR3 DNA sequence: TGTGCCAGTAGTATAGATTCCGGGACGGAGACCCAGTACTTC. V gene TRBV19 combines with J gene TRBJ2-5; D is tentatively TRBD1 or TRBD2 (5 bases each). Trimming took 0 bases from V and 5 from J, leaving 10 bases between them. The germline CDR1 and CDR2 sequences are LNHDA and SQIVND (reference sequence). CDR3 length: 14 amino acids.

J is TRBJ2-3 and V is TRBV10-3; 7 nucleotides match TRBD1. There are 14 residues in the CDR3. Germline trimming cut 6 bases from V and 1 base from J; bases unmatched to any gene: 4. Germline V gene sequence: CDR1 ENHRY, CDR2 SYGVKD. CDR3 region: CAIRDQGGTDTQYF. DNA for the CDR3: TGTGCCATCAGAGACCAGGGGGGCACAGATACGCAGTATTTT.

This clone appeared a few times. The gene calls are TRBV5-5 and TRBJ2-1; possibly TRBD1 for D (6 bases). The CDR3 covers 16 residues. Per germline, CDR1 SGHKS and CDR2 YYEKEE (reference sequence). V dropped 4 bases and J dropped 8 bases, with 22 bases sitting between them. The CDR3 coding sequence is TGTGCCAGCAGCCTTGAGGGGGACATCCCAGGTGATGAGCAGTTCTTC. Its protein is CASSLEGDIPGDEQFF.

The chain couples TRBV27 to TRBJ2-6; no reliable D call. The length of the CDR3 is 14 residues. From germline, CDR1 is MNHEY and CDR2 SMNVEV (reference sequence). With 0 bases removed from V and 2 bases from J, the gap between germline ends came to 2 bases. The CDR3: CASSLSPGANVLTF. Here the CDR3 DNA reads TGTGCCAGCAGTTTATCTCCTGGGGCCAACGTCCTGACTTTC.

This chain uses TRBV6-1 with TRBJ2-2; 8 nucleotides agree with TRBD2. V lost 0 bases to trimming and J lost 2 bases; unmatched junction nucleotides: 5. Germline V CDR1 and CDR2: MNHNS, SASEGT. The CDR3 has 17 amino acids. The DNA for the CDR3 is TGTGCCAGCAGTGAAGCGCTCACTAGCGGAAACACCGGGGAGCTGTTTTTT. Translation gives CASSEALTSGNTGELFF.

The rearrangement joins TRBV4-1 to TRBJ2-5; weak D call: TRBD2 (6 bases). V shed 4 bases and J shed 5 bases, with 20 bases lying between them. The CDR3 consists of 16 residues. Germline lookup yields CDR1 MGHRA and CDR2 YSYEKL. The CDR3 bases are TGCGCCAGCAGCCCCCCAGGTCGGGGCGCGGGGGAGACCCAGTACTTC. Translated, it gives CASSPPGRGAGETQYF.

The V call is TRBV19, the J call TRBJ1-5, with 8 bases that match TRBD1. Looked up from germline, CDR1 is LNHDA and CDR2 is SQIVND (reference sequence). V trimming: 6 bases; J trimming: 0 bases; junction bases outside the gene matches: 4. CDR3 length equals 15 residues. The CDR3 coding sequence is TGTGCCAGTAGACAGACAGGGGCTAGCAATCAGCCCCAGCATTTT. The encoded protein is CASRQTGASNQPQHF.

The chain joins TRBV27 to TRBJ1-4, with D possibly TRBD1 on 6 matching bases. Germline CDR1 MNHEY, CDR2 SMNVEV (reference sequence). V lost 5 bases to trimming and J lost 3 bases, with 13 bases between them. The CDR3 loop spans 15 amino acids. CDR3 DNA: TGTGCCAGCAGTCCCAGACAGGCTTCTAATGAAAAACTGTTTTTT. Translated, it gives CASSPRQASNEKLFF.